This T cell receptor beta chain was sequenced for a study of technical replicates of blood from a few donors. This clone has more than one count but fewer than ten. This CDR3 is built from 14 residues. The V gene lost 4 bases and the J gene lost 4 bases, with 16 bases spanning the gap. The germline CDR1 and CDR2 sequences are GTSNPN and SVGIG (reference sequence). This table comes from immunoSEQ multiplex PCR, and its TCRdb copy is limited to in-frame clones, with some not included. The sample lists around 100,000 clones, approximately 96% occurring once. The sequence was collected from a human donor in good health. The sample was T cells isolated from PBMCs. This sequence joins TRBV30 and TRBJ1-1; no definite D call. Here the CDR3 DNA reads TGTGCCTGGATGTTGTGGGCACGGGGCACTGAAGCTTTCTTT. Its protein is CAWMLWARGTEAFF. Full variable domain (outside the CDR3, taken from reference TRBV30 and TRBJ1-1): SQTIHQWPATLVQPVGSPLSLECTVEGTSNPNLYWYRQAAGRGLQLLFYSVGIGQISSEVPQNLSASRPQDRQFILSSKKLLLSDSGFYLCAWMLWARGTEAFFGQGTRLTVV.